The 20 T cell receptor beta chains below all came from one sample that was sequenced in a study of T cells in Graves' hyperthyroidism and ophthalmopathy. Amplified regions were TCR beta CDR3 sequences from RNA transcripts. RT-PCR in the first round (using the HTBI primer set) targeted the TCR CDR3. TCRdb reanalysed the multiplex PCR reads using MiXCR and keeps one entry per CDR3 protein. The sample lists under 70,000 distinct CDR3 sequences, approximately 57% occurring once. Sequenced material: blood. These receptors were obtained from a woman aged 55-70 years with Graves' ophthalmopathy.

This clonotype was recorded many times. The chain is built from TRBV30 and TRBJ1-6; D is ambiguous. Germline V gives CDR1 GTSNPN, CDR2 SVGIG (reference sequence). V lost 0 bases to trimming and J lost 7 bases, with 7 bases between them. There are 13 residues in the CDR3. The CDR3, as DNA: TGTGCCTGGAGTGTTGCTACGAATTCACCCCTCCACTTT. Its protein product is CAWSVATNSPLHF.

A word on this clonotype: This may be a read error, as it is one base from a much larger clone. J is TRBJ1-5 and V is TRBV28, with D possibly TRBD1 on 6 matching bases. Germline lookup yields CDR1 MDHEN and CDR2 SYDVKM. The CDR3 runs to 15 residues. Here the CDR3 reads CASTRQVGSNQLQHF. The CDR3 DNA follows: TGTGCCAGCACCAGACAGGTAGGAAGCAATCAGCTCCAGCATTTT.

V is TRBV7-2 and J is TRBJ2-1; 9 bases match TRBD2. Germline V CDR1 and CDR2: SGHTA, FQGNSA. With 6 bases clipped from V and 7 bases from J, the junction kept 22 bases outside the gene matches. CDR3 length: 19 residues. CDR3 DNA sequence: TGTGCCAGCAGTCCAAGGGAGAGTGGCGGGAGGGCCCCGCAGAATGAGCAGTTCTTC. It codes for CASSPRESGGRAPQNEQFF.

This clonotype came up many times. The chain uses TRBV19 and TRBJ1-3; no reliable D call. Trimming took off 6 bases at V and 0 bases at J, with 9 bases between the two ends. The CDR3 consists of 14 residues. Germline CDR1 reads LNHDA; CDR2 reads SQIVND (reference sequence). The DNA for the CDR3 is TGTGCCAGTAGAACACAACTCTCTGGAAACACCATATATTTT. It translates to CASRTQLSGNTIYF.

This clonotype was observed once. The CDR3 sequence: CASSFYPPGRQEAFF. The CDR3 nucleotides read TGTGCCAGCAGCTTTTACCCGCCGGGACGACAAGAAGCTTTCTTT. V is TRBV7-6 and J is TRBJ1-1; possibly TRBD1 for D (5 bases). The length of the CDR3 is 15 residues. CDR1 is SGHVS and CDR2 is FNYEAQ in the germline V gene. Trimming took 3 bases from V and 8 from J, leaving 19 bases between them.

There are many counts of this clonotype. The chain couples TRBV12-3 or TRBV12-4 to TRBJ1-4; possibly TRBD1 for D (6 bases). V was clipped by 3 bases and J by 6 bases, with 14 bases between them. The CDR3 loop spans 15 amino acids. Written as DNA, the CDR3 is TGTGCCAGCAGTTTTAACAGGGAGGGCGATGAAAAACTGTTTTTT. It yields the protein CASSFNREGDEKLFF.

The rearrangement joins TRBV18 to TRBJ1-4, with a tentative D call TRBD1 (5 bases). Trimming cost V 6 bases and J 0 bases, with 14 bases left between them. The CDR3 loop spans 16 amino acids. Germline CDR1 KGHSH, CDR2 LQKENI. The CDR3 DNA is TGTGCCAGCTCCGGAGGAGGAGGGGCAACTAATGAAAAACTGTTTTTT. Translating it yields CASSGGGGATNEKLFF.

This clonotype was counted many times. V and J are TRBV6-2 or TRBV6-3 and TRBJ1-2, with no clear D. The germline V and J ends were trimmed by 6 bases and 5 bases, with 10 bases remaining between them. Germline lookup yields CDR1 MNHEY and CDR2 SVGEGT. This CDR3 comprises 12 residues. The CDR3 DNA reads TGTGCCAGCAGACCCCCCCTATATGGCTACACCTTC. Encoded protein: CASRPPLYGYTF.

CDR3 loop: CASSAGLAGSTGEQYF. The CDR3 region has the DNA TGTGCCAGCAGCGCAGGACTAGCGGGATCAACCGGGGAGCAGTACTTC. The rearrangement uses TRBV4-2 and TRBJ2-7; TRBD2 matches at 12 bases. The length of the CDR3 is 16 residues. The trim removed 5 bases at V and 7 bases at J, leaving 12 bases unmatched. Germline V gene sequence: CDR1 LGHNA, CDR2 YNFKEQ.

This clonotype was detected many times. V gene TRBV28 combines with J gene TRBJ2-7; D tentatively fits TRBD1 or TRBD2 (5 bases each). The CDR3 is 13 amino acids. Germline loops: CDR1 MDHEN, CDR2 SYDVKM. V dropped 6 bases and J dropped 7 bases, with 16 bases sitting between them. The CDR3 sequence: CASRGTWGWEQYF. DNA for the CDR3: TGTGCCAGCAGGGGGACCTGGGGATGGGAGCAGTACTTC.

V gene TRBV28 combines with J gene TRBJ2-6, with 7 bases lining up with TRBD1. This CDR3 spans 18 amino acids. Germline lookup yields CDR1 MDHEN and CDR2 SYDVKM. V lost 6 bases, J lost 2 bases, and 13 bases stayed unmatched. CDR3 protein: CASRRFKGARTGANVLTF. Written as DNA, the CDR3 is TGTGCCAGCAGGAGATTTAAGGGGGCCCGCACTGGGGCCAACGTCCTGACTTTC.

In this sample, this clonotype turned up many times. The gene calls are TRBV9 and TRBJ2-3; a weak D match, TRBD2 (6 bases). This CDR3 spans 15 amino acids. The V end lost 4 bases, the J end lost 2 bases, and 14 bases lay between the germline ends. The germline gives CDR1 SGDLS, CDR2 YYNGEE. The CDR3 DNA reads as TGTGCCAGCAGCCCCCGGGACTTCAACACAGATACGCAGTATTTT. This sequence encodes CASSPRDFNTDTQYF.

This chain links TRBV20-1 with TRBJ1-1, with D unresolved. This CDR3 spans 11 amino acids. V dropped 6 bases and J dropped 6 bases, with 11 bases sitting between them. CDR1 and CDR2 from the germline V gene are DFQATT and SNEGSKA (reference sequence). The CDR3 is CSAVRLPEAFF. CDR3 DNA: TGCAGTGCCGTAAGATTGCCTGAAGCTTTCTTT.

The chain joins TRBV30 to TRBJ1-3, with TRBD1 as a possible D gene (6 bases). Germline-derived CDR1 and CDR2 are GTSNPN and SVGIG (reference sequence). The V gene lost 3 bases and the J gene lost 8 bases, with 23 bases spanning the gap. The CDR3 spans 16 residues. CDR3 in amino acids: CAWRRRGTQSGDTIYF. In DNA form, the CDR3 reads TGTGCCTGGAGGAGACGGGGGACACAGAGTGGTGACACCATATATTTT.

This clonotype was detected many times. The V and J genes are TRBV5-1 and TRBJ1-2; no clear D gene. Trimming left V 0 bases short and J 6 bases short, with 9 bases between. CDR3 size: 13 residues. Per the germline V gene, CDR1 is SGHRS and CDR2 is YFSETQ. CDR3 nucleotides: TGCGCCAGCAGCTTGGAACAGTTTGATGGCTACACCTTC. Its translation is CASSLEQFDGYTF.

This clonotype was seen at least ten times. CDR3 in DNA: TGTGCCAGCAGTTCGTGGACAGTTGCAACTAATGAAAAACTGTTTTTT. It specifies CASSSWTVATNEKLFF. V gene TRBV6-6 combines with J gene TRBJ1-4; possible D gene TRBD1, 6 bases. CDR3 length equals 16 residues. V lost 4 bases and J lost 0, with 12 bases in between. The germline V gene has CDR1 MNHNY and CDR2 SVGAGI (reference sequence).

This clonotype has at least ten counts. A much larger clone sits a single nucleotide away, making a read error possible. J is TRBJ2-7 and V is TRBV5-8; either TRBD1 or TRBD2 may fit D (5 bases each). Germline CDR1 and CDR2: SGHTS and YDEGEE. Trimming removed 4 bases at V and 2 bases at J, with 16 bases between. The CDR3 is 15 residues long. CDR3 in amino acids: CASSTGTASAYEQYF. The DNA of the CDR3 is TGTGCCAGCAGCACGGGGACGGCGAGCGCCTACGAGCAGTACTTC.

V gene TRBV11-2 combines with J gene TRBJ2-1, with D perhaps TRBD2 (5 bases). Germline CDR1 and CDR2: SGHAT and FQNNGV. The CDR3 spans 15 residues. Trimming shortened V by 7 bases and J by 9 bases, and 22 bases separated the two germline ends. The CDR3 spells CASTPSAGIFGEQFF. As DNA, the CDR3 is TGTGCCAGCACACCAAGCGCGGGTATTTTTGGTGAGCAGTTCTTC.

This clonotype was found many times. J is TRBJ2-1 and V is TRBV28; a possible D gene is TRBD2 (6 bases). Germline V gene sequence: CDR1 MDHEN, CDR2 SYDVKM. The CDR3 is 11 amino acids. V was trimmed by 8 bases and J by 9 bases, leaving 11 bases between them. The CDR3: CASLTGSEQFF. CDR3 coding DNA: TGTGCCAGCCTGACCGGGAGTGAGCAGTTCTTC.

This clonotype was seen many times. The rearrangement uses TRBV9 and TRBJ1-2; the D gene is possibly TRBD1 (5 bases). The V gene's germline CDR1 is SGDLS and CDR2 YYNGEE. The CDR3 loop spans 17 amino acids. The V and J ends lost 3 bases and 6 bases respectively, with 24 bases between them. The CDR3 spells CASSASGGGSAWDGYTF. CDR3 sequence (DNA): TGTGCCAGCAGCGCTAGTGGGGGGGGGTCAGCCTGGGATGGCTACACCTTC.